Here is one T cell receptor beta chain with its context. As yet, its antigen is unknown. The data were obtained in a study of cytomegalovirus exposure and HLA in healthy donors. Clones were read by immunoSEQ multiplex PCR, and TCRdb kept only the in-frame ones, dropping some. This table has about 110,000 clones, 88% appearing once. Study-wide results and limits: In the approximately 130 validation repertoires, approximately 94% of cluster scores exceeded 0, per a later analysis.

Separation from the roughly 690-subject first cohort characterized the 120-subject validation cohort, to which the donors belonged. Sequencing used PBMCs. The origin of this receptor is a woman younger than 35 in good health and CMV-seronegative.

The CDR3 coding sequence is TGTGCCAGCAGTGAAGGATCGGACAGGGTAGGCACTGAAGCTTTCTTT. Encoded protein: CASSEGSDRVGTEAFF. The V gene is TRBV2, the J gene TRBJ1-1, with 8 positions matching TRBD1. The ends lost 1 base at V and 4 bases at J; junction bases unmatched: 8. The CDR3 spans 16 residues. From germline, CDR1 is SNHLY and CDR2 FYNNEI.